The 31 T cell receptor beta chains listed next were all sequenced from one sample in a study of CD8+ T cells in alopecia areata. This sample's treatment: oral pan-JAK inhibitor, 5-10 mg twice daily. The authors extracted RNA and reverse transcribed it into cDNA as the sequencing template. The assay was immunoSEQ multiplex PCR, and TCRdb's table has in-frame clones only and misses some. The data show around 210,000 clones, with 55% to 70% seen just once and 4% to 5% held by the top ten. The sample in question was CD4+ T cells sorted from blood, obtained at week 4, from a patient treated with tofacitinib. These receptors were obtained from a human donor with alopecia areata.

V usage is TRBV25-1 and J usage is TRBJ1-2; D is undetermined. This CDR3 comprises 13 residues. Trimming cost V 6 bases and J 8 bases, with 16 bases left between them. Germline values: CDR1 MGHDK, CDR2 SYGVNS. The CDR3 is CASRPRSGYGYTF. The CDR3 nucleotides read TGTGCCAGCAGACCCCGATCGGGGTACGGCTACACCTTC.

The rearrangement links TRBV2 to TRBJ1-6, with D perhaps TRBD1 (5 bases). V was pared by 7 bases and J by 9 bases, with 10 bases between. Germline CDR1 reads SNHLY; CDR2 reads FYNNEI. The CDR3 spans 12 residues. CDR3 nucleotide sequence: TGTGCCAGCAATGGGGCGGGTTCACCCCTCCACTTT. Translation gives CASNGAGSPLHF. The entire variable domain, with the rest obtained from reference TRBV2 and TRBJ1-6, is as follows: EPEVTQTPSHQVTQMGQEVILRCVPISNHLYFYWYRQILGQKVEFLVSFYNNEISEKSEIFDDQFSVERPDGSNFTLKIRSTKLEDSAMYFCASNGAGSPLHFGNGTRLTVT.

This rearrangement joins TRBV30 to TRBJ1-2; D is undetermined. V lost 0 bases and J lost 6, with 11 bases in between. The CDR3 extends over 13 amino acids. Germline CDR1 GTSNPN, CDR2 SVGIG (reference sequence). The CDR3 region is CAWSVGLTNGYTF. DNA of the CDR3: TGTGCCTGGAGTGTTGGTTTGACCAATGGCTACACCTTC.

The chain joins TRBV7-2 to TRBJ2-5; D ambiguous. Germline V gene sequence: CDR1 SGHTA, CDR2 FQGNSA. CDR3 length equals 13 residues. V lost 2 bases and J lost 3, with 7 bases in between. The CDR3: CASSLYLEETQYF. The CDR3, as DNA: TGTGCCAGCAGCTTATACCTAGAAGAGACCCAGTACTTC.

This clone was detected a few times. The J gene is TRBJ2-7, the V gene TRBV7-2, with D possibly TRBD2 on 8 matching bases. V gave up 4 bases and J gave up 4 bases, with 17 bases separating them. CDR1 and CDR2 from the germline V gene are SGHTA and FQGNSA. The CDR3 consists of 15 residues. The CDR3 spells CASSSGRGRTYEQYF. CDR3 nucleotides: TGTGCCAGCAGCTCCGGGAGGGGGCGAACGTACGAGCAGTACTTC.

Concerning this clone itself: The same CDR3 can be traced to other DNA sequences in this sample. The J gene is TRBJ1-5, the V gene TRBV30; D gene uncertain. Trimming pared 0 bases from V and 3 bases from J, leaving 6 bases between. Germline loops: CDR1 GTSNPN, CDR2 SVGIG (reference sequence). The CDR3 runs to 13 residues. CDR3 sequence reads: CAWSVRNNQPQHF. CDR3 nucleotide sequence: TGTGCCTGGAGTGTACGTAACAATCAGCCCCAGCATTTT.

This clone has a handful of counts. V and J are TRBV10-3 and TRBJ2-3; 8 nucleotides agree with TRBD2. This CDR3 contains 16 residues. J lost 3 bases, V lost 4 bases, and 9 bases had no gene match. The V gene's germline CDR1 is ENHRY and CDR2 SYGVKD. The CDR3 reads CAISGTFGGATDTQYF. In DNA, the CDR3 is TGTGCCATCAGTGGAACTTTCGGGGGGGCAACAGATACGCAGTATTTT.

The chain couples TRBV11-2 to TRBJ2-3, with D uncertain. This CDR3 spans 14 amino acids. CDR1 is SGHAT and CDR2 is FQNNGV in the germline V gene. V shed 8 bases and J shed 3 bases, with 15 bases lying between them. CDR3 residues: CASGGQSRTDTQYF. CDR3 DNA sequence: TGTGCCAGCGGTGGGCAAAGCAGGACAGATACGCAGTATTTT.

The rearrangement joins TRBV18 to TRBJ1-3; no clear D gene. Between the trimmed V and J ends, which lost 6 bases and 2 bases, there was a span of 14 bases. The length of the CDR3 is 15 residues. Germline-derived CDR1 and CDR2 are KGHSH and LQKENI. The CDR3 coding sequence is TGTGCCAGCTCTCCTCGGGGTTCGACTGGAAACACCATATATTTT. It is translated as CASSPRGSTGNTIYF.

This chain links TRBV10-3 with TRBJ1-2; 8 bases are a match to TRBD1. This CDR3 has 14 residues. The V gene's germline CDR1 is ENHRY and CDR2 SYGVKD. Losses at the gene ends were 2 bases for V and 10 bases for J; bases not matched to a gene: 9. The CDR3 bases are TGTGCCATCAGTGAGCCCGGGACAGGCGACCACTACACCTTC. This encodes CAISEPGTGDHYTF.

This chain uses TRBV2 with TRBJ2-2; TRBD2 might be the D (5 bases). V gave up 5 bases and J gave up 6 bases, with 13 bases separating them. CDR1 and CDR2 from the germline V gene are SNHLY and FYNNEI. This CDR3 is built from 14 residues. For the CDR3, the DNA is TGTGCCAGCAGTAGCGCGTATAGCGCCGGGGAGCTGTTTTTT. It codes for CASSSAYSAGELFF.

This clone was counted a few times. The CDR3 loop reads CASSHQGLSGANVLTF. The CDR3 DNA reads as TGTGCCAGTAGTCACCAGGGGCTCTCTGGGGCCAACGTCCTGACTTTC. V is TRBV19 and J is TRBJ2-6; tentative D call: TRBD1 (6 bases). CDR1 is LNHDA, CDR2 SQIVND, per germline (reference sequence). The ends were cut back, 5 bases at V and 0 bases at J, with 11 bases in the middle. This CDR3 has 16 amino acids.

This clone has only a few counts. The chain couples TRBV29-1 to TRBJ2-3; 11 nucleotides align to TRBD2. After removal of 7 bases from V and 8 bases from J, the junction contained 2 bases not matched to a gene. Germline V CDR1 and CDR2: SQVTM, ANQGSEA. The CDR3 covers 11 residues. This CDR3 is CSAGLAVTQYF. Written as DNA, the CDR3 is TGCAGCGCGGGACTAGCGGTTACGCAGTATTTT.

This chain connects TRBV18 to TRBJ1-2; D unclear. V lost 1 base to trimming and J lost 5 bases, with 17 bases between them. The CDR3 contains 16 residues. Germline V gene lookup returns CDR1 KGHSH and CDR2 LQKENI. The CDR3, as DNA: TGTGCCAGCTCACCACAAAACGCTATCACGCGGTATGGCTACACCTTC. Translating it yields CASSPQNAITRYGYTF.

The rearrangement uses TRBV6-6 and TRBJ1-5; D is unclear. V was pared by 6 bases and J by 0 bases, with 9 bases between. CDR3 length: 14 amino acids. Germline V lookup: CDR1 MNHNY, CDR2 SVGAGI (reference sequence). The CDR3 nucleotides read TGTGCCAGCAGCGGGCTAAATAGCAATCAGCCCCAGCATTTT. It yields the protein CASSGLNSNQPQHF.

J is TRBJ1-6 and V is TRBV9; D gene uncertain. The V end was cut by 4 bases, the J end by 7 bases, with 12 bases between. Germline CDR1 reads SGDLS; CDR2 reads YYNGEE. This CDR3 is built from 14 residues. The CDR3 DNA reads as TGTGCCAGCAGCCCTCTCCCGGGAAATTCACCCCTCCACTTT. Residues: CASSPLPGNSPLHF.

The rearrangement joins TRBV18 to TRBJ1-2; TRBD1 is a possible D gene (5 bases). There are 14 residues in the CDR3. V gave up 1 base and J gave up 6 bases, with 12 bases separating them. CDR1 KGHSH and CDR2 LQKENI come from the germline V gene. CDR3 sequence: CASSPRPGTHGYTF. In nucleotides, the CDR3 is TGTGCCAGCTCACCACGGCCAGGGACCCATGGCTACACCTTC.

The chain carries TRBV2 and TRBJ1-5; possibly TRBD1 for D (6 bases). V was shortened by 6 bases and J by 7 bases, with 16 bases between the two germline ends. CDR3 length: 14 amino acids. Per the germline V gene, CDR1 is SNHLY and CDR2 is FYNNEI. In DNA form, the CDR3 reads TGTGCCAGCAGGTCGGACAGCCCCTCGCAGCCCCAGCATTTT. Translated, it gives CASRSDSPSQPQHF.

The chain couples TRBV15 to TRBJ2-1; possibly TRBD1 for D (5 bases). Germline V gene data show CDR1 as LNHNV and CDR2 as YYDKDF (reference sequence). The CDR3 totals 15 residues. Trimming stripped 0 bases from V and 0 bases from J, with 6 bases between. Here the CDR3 DNA reads TGTGCCACCAGCAGAGACAGGGCCTCCTACAATGAGCAGTTCTTC. It codes for CATSRDRASYNEQFF.

The CDR3 nucleotides read TGCGCCAGCAGCCCTCGGACAGGGATAGATCAGCCCCAGCATTTT. Translation: CASSPRTGIDQPQHF. The V and J genes are TRBV5-1 and TRBJ1-5; 8 bases map to TRBD1. Trimming removed 4 bases from V and 5 bases from J; junction bases left unmatched: 8. The length of the CDR3 is 15 residues. The germline gives CDR1 SGHRS, CDR2 YFSETQ.

V and J are TRBV25-1 and TRBJ2-3; no clear D gene. CDR1 is MGHDK, CDR2 SYGVNS, per germline. The ends were cut back, 3 bases at V and 1 base at J, with 8 bases in the middle. The CDR3 consists of 14 residues. The DNA of the CDR3 is TGTGCCAGCAGTGATGACGTACGCACAGATACGCAGTATTTT. This translates into CASSDDVRTDTQYF.

This clone was seen only a few times. V gene TRBV7-9 combines with J gene TRBJ2-7; either TRBD1 or TRBD2 may supply D (5 bases each). CDR1 is SEHNR and CDR2 is FQNEAQ in the germline V gene (reference sequence). The V and J ends lost 4 bases and 9 bases respectively, with 16 bases between them. The CDR3 has 13 residues. CDR3 residues: CASSSAGRKGQYF. The CDR3 bases are TGTGCCAGCAGCTCGGCAGGGAGAAAGGGGCAGTACTTC.

Here the CDR3 DNA reads TGTGCCAGCAGTTCCCTCGGGACAGGGGCCCTTGAGCAGTTCTTC. Encoded protein: CASSSLGTGALEQFF. V is TRBV6-5 and J is TRBJ2-1; 10 bases fit TRBD1. Germline CDR1 MNHEY, CDR2 SVGAGI. The CDR3 consists of 15 residues. J lost 9 bases, V lost 4 bases, and 9 bases had no gene match.

V gene TRBV10-3 combines with J gene TRBJ2-7; tentatively, D is TRBD1 (5 bases). The V end was cut by 5 bases, the J end by 3 bases, with 11 bases between. The CDR3 is made up of 13 amino acids. CDR1 and CDR2 from the germline V gene are ENHRY and SYGVKD. CDR3 nucleotide sequence: TGTGCCATCAGTTTTAACCAGGGCTACGAGCAGTACTTC. It encodes CAISFNQGYEQYF.

The CDR3: CASSLRGGQRAQPQHF. DNA of the CDR3: TGTGCCAGCAGTTTACGGGGTGGTCAACGGGCCCAGCCCCAGCATTTT. This chain joins TRBV27 and TRBJ1-5; unclear D gene. This CDR3 has 16 residues. The V end was cut by 2 bases, the J end by 7 bases, with 18 bases between. The V gene's germline CDR1 is MNHEY and CDR2 SMNVEV (reference sequence).

This rearrangement joins TRBV27 to TRBJ2-4, with D unclear. The CDR3 totals 13 residues. V was trimmed by 8 bases and J by 0 bases, leaving 8 bases between them. Germline-derived CDR1 and CDR2 are MNHEY and SMNVEV (reference sequence). The CDR3 loop reads CASAELAKNIQYF. The CDR3 coding sequence is TGTGCCAGCGCCGAGCTAGCCAAAAACATTCAGTACTTC.

The CDR3 coding sequence is TGTGCCAGCAGCTTTACTAGCGGGGGGAACTACGAGCAGTACTTC. It specifies CASSFTSGGNYEQYF. The chain uses TRBV7-2 and TRBJ2-7; 12 bases match TRBD2. J was trimmed by 3 bases and V by 3 bases; bases with no gene match: 3. The CDR3 covers 15 residues. CDR1 is SGHTA, CDR2 FQGNSA, per germline.

V and J are TRBV7-2 and TRBJ1-6, with 9 positions matching TRBD1. The CDR3 is made up of 13 amino acids. Germline V gene data show CDR1 as SGHTA and CDR2 as FQGNSA. V shed 3 bases and J 9 bases; nucleotides not matched to a gene: 0. CDR3 in amino acids: CASSLTGGSPLHF. The CDR3 nucleotides read TGTGCCAGCAGCTTGACAGGGGGTTCACCCCTCCACTTT.

This clone appeared a few times. The J gene is TRBJ2-5, the V gene TRBV7-2; no definite D call. The CDR3 is 13 amino acids. Germline loops: CDR1 SGHTA, CDR2 FQGNSA. The V gene lost 4 bases and the J gene lost 5 bases, with 11 bases spanning the gap. The CDR3 coding sequence is TGTGCCAGCAGCTCGGCCCCTACCGAGACCCAGTACTTC. This codes for CASSSAPTETQYF. Looking up the rest from reference TRBV7-2 and TRBJ2-5 gives the full variable domain: GAGVSQSPSNKVTEKGKDVELRCDPISGHTALYWYRQSLGQGLEFLIYFQGNSAPDKSGLPSDRFSAERTGGSVSTLTIQRTQQEDSAVYLCASSSAPTETQYFGPGTRLLVL.

V and J are TRBV28 and TRBJ2-7; 7 bases are shared with TRBD1. The ends lost 6 bases at V and 2 bases at J; junction bases unmatched: 7. The CDR3 runs to 14 residues. CDR1 is MDHEN, CDR2 SYDVKM, per germline. CDR3 nucleotides: TGTGCCAGCAGCCGGACAGGAGATACCTACGAGCAGTACTTC. It codes for CASSRTGDTYEQYF.

V usage is TRBV30 and J usage is TRBJ2-5, with TRBD1 matching over 8 bases. The junction had 8 bases not matched to a gene; V was cut back by 7 bases and J by 1 base. The CDR3 has 14 residues. Per germline, CDR1 GTSNPN and CDR2 SVGIG (reference sequence). CDR3 nucleotide sequence: TGTGCCTCGCAGGACAGGGCTCGCCAAGAGACCCAGTACTTC. Amino acids: CASQDRARQETQYF.